This TCR beta chain was observed in a study of response to subunit inactivated influenza vaccine. This clonotype showed up just a few times. From the RT-PCR reads, TCRdb called clonotypes with MiXCR, one entry per CDR3 protein. The table has 650,000 to 800,000 distinct CDR3 sequences, about 15% seen once. After removal of 2 bases from V and 6 bases from J, the junction contained 10 bases not matched to a gene. This CDR3 is 16 amino acids long. The germline gives CDR1 SGHRS, CDR2 YFSETQ. Sequencing used PBMCs from blood, obtained about 14 days before vaccination. The V gene is TRBV5-1, the J gene TRBJ2-1, with 8 bases matching TRBD1. This clonotype was sampled from a middle-aged man who received an inactivated influenza vaccine. In nucleotides, the CDR3 is TGCGCCAGCAGCTTAATCGCAGGGGGCGCGGGCAATGAGCAGTTCTTC. Translating gives CASSLIAGGAGNEQFF.